Below are 16 T cell receptor beta chains sequenced from a single sample in a study of Graves' ophthalmopathy and Graves' hyperthyroidism. RNA transcripts were the source from which TCR beta CDR3 regions were amplified. The library came from an HTBI-primed first-round RT-PCR and a second-round multiplex PCR. TCRdb recomputed calls from the multiplex PCR reads with MiXCR, one row per CDR3 protein. This table has a few hundred thousand distinct CDR3 sequences, about 15% appearing once. The sample was peripheral blood. The source is an adult woman with stable Graves' hyperthyroidism.

This clonotype was recorded many times. The junction and the germline gene differ at one end; a read error may be behind it. The chain recombines TRBV27 with TRBJ2-4; tentative D call: TRBD2 (5 bases). The CDR3 runs 14 residues. Germline V gene data show CDR1 as MNHEY and CDR2 as SMNVEV (reference sequence). The CDR3 region is CASSFSGRQNIKYF. DNA for the CDR3: TGTGCCAGCAGTTTCTCGGGGAGACAAAACATTAAGTACTTC.

The sample holds many counts of this clonotype. This chain joins TRBV7-9 and TRBJ2-5; D gene uncertain. V lost 3 bases, J lost 5 bases, and 13 bases lay in between. The CDR3 runs 14 residues. Germline CDR1 SEHNR, CDR2 FQNEAQ (reference sequence). CDR3 nucleotide sequence: TGTGCCAGCAGCTTGATTGGGCTAGGCGAGACCCAGTACTTC. It encodes CASSLIGLGETQYF.

Here the CDR3 DNA reads TGTGCCAGCAGTTACTCCCAGGGGCAGGGCTACACCTTC. Translation: CASSYSQGQGYTF. The chain uses TRBV6-5 and TRBJ1-2; possible D gene TRBD1, 6 bases. V was shortened by 0 bases and J by 8 bases, with 10 bases between the two germline ends. Germline V gene lookup returns CDR1 MNHEY and CDR2 SVGAGI. This CDR3 is built from 13 residues.

This clonotype has a count of ten or more. V usage is TRBV6-2 or TRBV6-3 and J usage is TRBJ1-1; D remains unclear. V was shortened by 1 base and J by 0 bases, with 12 bases between the two germline ends. Germline CDR1 MNHEY, CDR2 SVGEGT. The CDR3 is 16 residues long. CDR3 in amino acids: CASSYLAGRLNTEAFF. The CDR3 region has the DNA TGTGCCAGCAGTTACTTAGCAGGCCGCCTGAACACTGAAGCTTTCTTT.

In its sample, this clonotype was seen many times. The rearrangement joins TRBV30 to TRBJ1-2; D gene ambiguous. From germline, CDR1 is GTSNPN and CDR2 SVGIG (reference sequence). Trimming shortened V by 3 bases and J by 5 bases, and 13 bases separated the two germline ends. This CDR3 spans 13 amino acids. For the CDR3, the DNA is TGTGCCTGGAGCTCAAGGGCCGGGTATGGCTACACCTTC. Its protein is CAWSSRAGYGYTF.

As to this clonotype: A much more abundant neighbour one base away suggests this may be a read error. The V and J genes are TRBV27 and TRBJ2-7; D possibly corresponds to TRBD1 (5 bases). This CDR3 is 14 amino acids long. From germline, CDR1 is MNHEY and CDR2 SMNVEV (reference sequence). The CDR3 DNA reads TGTGCCAGCTCACCCTGGGGCCCCTGGGCCGAGCTGTACTTC. Amino acid sequence: CASSPWGPWAELYF.

This clonotype has ten or more counts. One end of the junction fails to match germline, which may point to a read error. The CDR3 here is CASLPRDRFQKTQYF. CDR3 sequence (DNA): TGTGCCAGCCTGCCCCGAGACCGATTCCAAAAGACCCAGTACTTC. The rearrangement uses TRBV6-1 and TRBJ2-5; no clear D gene. The CDR3 has 15 amino acids. Germline values: CDR1 MNHNS, CDR2 SASEGT.

This clonotype showed up just a few times. The gene calls are TRBV6-5 and TRBJ2-2; D gene ambiguous. Trimming removed 3 bases from V and 5 bases from J, with 7 bases in between. From germline, CDR1 is MNHEY and CDR2 SVGAGI. The length of the CDR3 is 13 residues. The CDR3 DNA is TGTGCCAGCAGTTATGAATCTACCGGGGAGCTGTTTTTT. Protein: CASSYESTGELFF.

This clonotype has only a few counts. The chain combines TRBV29-1 with TRBJ2-1, with D tentatively TRBD2 (6 bases). The CDR3 is 15 amino acids. Germline V lookup: CDR1 SQVTM, CDR2 ANQGSEA. The germline V and J ends were trimmed by 3 bases and 9 bases, with 21 bases remaining between them. The chain's CDR3 is CSVEQRAGWRGEQFF. The CDR3 DNA sequence: TGCAGCGTTGAGCAGCGGGCGGGATGGAGAGGTGAGCAGTTCTTC.

Remarks on this clonotype: A much bigger clone sits one base away, suggesting this may be a read error. The V and J genes are TRBV12-3 or TRBV12-4 and TRBJ2-5; 10 nucleotides align to TRBD2. V shed 5 bases, J shed 5 bases, and the junction held 17 bases outside the gene matches. The CDR3 runs 18 residues. This CDR3 reads CASSLNASGRAGWETQYF. In DNA form, the CDR3 reads TGTGCCAGCAGTCTAAACGCAAGCGGGAGGGCCGGTTGGGAGACCCAGTACTTC.

V gene TRBV28 combines with J gene TRBJ1-5; no firm D call. The CDR3 loop spans 11 amino acids. In germline, CDR1 is MDHEN, CDR2 SYDVKM. The germline V and J ends were trimmed by 10 bases and 7 bases, with 11 bases remaining between them. The CDR3 DNA reads TGTGCCATCAGAGCCAGACAGCCCCAGCATTTT. Its protein is CAIRARQPQHF.

Turning to this clonotype: One base away lies a much larger clone, so this may be a sequencing read error. For the CDR3, the DNA is TGTGCCAGCAGTGAAGGCTACAGTCTGGACACTGAAGCTTTCTTT. Protein: CASSEGYSLDTEAFF. V is TRBV2 and J is TRBJ1-1; D remains unclear. The CDR3 consists of 15 residues. Germline loops: CDR1 SNHLY, CDR2 FYNNEI. Trimming cost V 1 base and J 3 bases, with 12 bases left between them.

In this sample, this clonotype turned up many times. V gene TRBV6-2 or TRBV6-3 combines with J gene TRBJ1-1; the D is unclear. The CDR3 runs 14 residues. CDR1 and CDR2 from the germline V gene are MNHEY and SVGEGT. Trimming removed 4 bases at V and 5 bases at J, with 14 bases between. The DNA of the CDR3 is TGTGCCAGCAGTTGGGCGCCCGGCCCTACTGAAGCTTTCTTT. This encodes CASSWAPGPTEAFF.

This clonotype was seen ten or more times. The chain recombines TRBV5-1 with TRBJ2-7, with D possibly matching TRBD2 (5 bases). V lost 4 bases and J 3 bases, leaving 17 bases between the germline ends. Germline CDR1 and CDR2: SGHRS and YFSETQ. This CDR3 has 15 residues. The CDR3 is CASSPQGGNLYEQYF. CDR3 nucleotide sequence: TGCGCCAGCAGCCCTCAAGGAGGCAACCTCTACGAGCAGTACTTC.

This clonotype was counted many times. The rearrangement uses TRBV29-1 and TRBJ2-7; 8 bases fit TRBD1. V was clipped by 5 bases and J by 1 base; unmatched bases: 7. Germline V CDR1 and CDR2: SQVTM, ANQGSEA. The CDR3 totals 14 residues. For the CDR3, the DNA is TGCAGCGTTAACGGACAGGGCGGTTCCTACGAGCAGTACTTC. Protein: CSVNGQGGSYEQYF.

This clonotype was counted at least ten times. The rearrangement links TRBV12-5 to TRBJ2-7; 8 bases line up with TRBD1. This CDR3 spans 16 amino acids. The germline CDR1 and CDR2 sequences are LGHNT and FRNRAP. V gave up 3 bases and J gave up 3 bases; unmatched junction bases: 10. The CDR3 DNA follows: TGTGCTAGTGGTTTAGCAGGGGGCTTGGGGAACTACGAGCAGTACTTC. It yields the protein CASGLAGGLGNYEQYF.